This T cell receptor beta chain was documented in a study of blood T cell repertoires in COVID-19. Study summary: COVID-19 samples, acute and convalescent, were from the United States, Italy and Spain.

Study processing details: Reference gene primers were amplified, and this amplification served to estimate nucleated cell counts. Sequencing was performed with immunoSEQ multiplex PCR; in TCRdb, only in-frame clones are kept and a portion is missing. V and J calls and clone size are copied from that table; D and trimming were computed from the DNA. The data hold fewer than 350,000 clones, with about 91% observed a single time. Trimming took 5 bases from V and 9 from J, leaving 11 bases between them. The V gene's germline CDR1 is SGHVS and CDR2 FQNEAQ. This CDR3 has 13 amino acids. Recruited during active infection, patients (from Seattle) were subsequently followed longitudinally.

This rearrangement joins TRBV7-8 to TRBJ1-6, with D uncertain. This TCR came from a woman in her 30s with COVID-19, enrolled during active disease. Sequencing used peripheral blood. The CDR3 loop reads CASSDFLGSPLHF. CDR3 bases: TGTGCCAGCAGCGACTTTTTAGGTTCACCCCTCCACTTT.